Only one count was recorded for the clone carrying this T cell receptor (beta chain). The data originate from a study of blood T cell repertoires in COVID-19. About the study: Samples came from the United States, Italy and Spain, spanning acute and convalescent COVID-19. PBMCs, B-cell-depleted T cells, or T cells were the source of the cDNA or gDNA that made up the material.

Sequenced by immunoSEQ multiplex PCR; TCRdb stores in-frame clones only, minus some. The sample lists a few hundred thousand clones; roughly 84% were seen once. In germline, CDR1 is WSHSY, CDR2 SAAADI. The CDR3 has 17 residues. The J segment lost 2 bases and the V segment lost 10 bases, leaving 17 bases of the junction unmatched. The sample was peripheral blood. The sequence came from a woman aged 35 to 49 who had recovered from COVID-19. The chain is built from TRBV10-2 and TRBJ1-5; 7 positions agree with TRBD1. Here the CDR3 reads CATRRGQDPWGNQPQHF. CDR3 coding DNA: TGCGCCACCAGACGTGGACAGGACCCATGGGGCAATCAGCCCCAGCATTTT.